This entry lists 27 T cell receptor beta chains sequenced from one sample in a study of shared clonotypes between healthy human individuals. Only CD45RO-negative cells positively selected for CCR7 counted as naive CD8 cells, so terminally differentiated effector memory CD45RA+ cells were excluded. This table comes from immunoSEQ multiplex PCR, and its TCRdb copy is limited to in-frame clones, with some not included. The table records about 2.1 million clones, just over 90% of them present only once. The sample consisted of naive CD8+ T cells from PBMCs. All receptors come from a man between 18 and 29 years old in good health. Some clones in this sample may be carry-over from other donors' samples.

The chain employs TRBV29-1 and TRBJ1-2; 8 bases match TRBD1. The CDR3 has 11 amino acids. V lost 7 bases, J lost 7 bases, and 5 bases stayed unmatched. Germline CDR1 reads SQVTM; CDR2 reads ANQGSEA. CDR3: CSAPQGAGYTF. The CDR3 DNA sequence: TGCAGCGCACCGCAGGGGGCTGGCTACACCTTC.

The gene calls are TRBV28 and TRBJ1-1; 7 bases fit TRBD1. Losses at the gene ends were 5 bases for V and 10 bases for J; bases not matched to a gene: 7. This CDR3 contains 12 residues. CDR1 is MDHEN, CDR2 SYDVKM, per germline. The CDR3 sequence: CASSPRQGGAFF. The CDR3, as DNA: TGTGCCAGCAGTCCGCGACAGGGCGGAGCTTTCTTT.

The rearrangement links TRBV28 to TRBJ2-5; tentatively, D is TRBD2 (6 bases). With 2 bases removed from V and 2 bases from J, the gap between germline ends came to 15 bases. CDR1 MDHEN and CDR2 SYDVKM come from the germline V gene. The CDR3 extends over 16 amino acids. In DNA form, the CDR3 reads TGTGCCAGCAGTTTAAGGAGGGAAGGGGCGCAAGAGACCCAGTACTTC. Translation gives CASSLRREGAQETQYF.

The chain links TRBV6-6 to TRBJ1-5; the D is unclear. CDR3 length: 13 residues. The germline gives CDR1 MNHNY, CDR2 SVGAGI (reference sequence). The V and J ends lost 7 bases and 4 bases respectively, with 11 bases between them. CDR3 DNA: TGTGCCAGCATGGAGGGCCAAAATCAGCCCCAGCATTTT. Protein product: CASMEGQNQPQHF.

This chain joins TRBV28 and TRBJ2-3; no definite D call. V was clipped by 4 bases and J by 3 bases, with 20 bases between them. The CDR3 loop spans 17 amino acids. Germline loops: CDR1 MDHEN, CDR2 SYDVKM. CDR3 loop: CASSSPTQAEATDTQYF. The CDR3 nucleotides are TGTGCCAGCAGTTCGCCGACGCAAGCAGAGGCAACAGATACGCAGTATTTT.

This clone was picked up a small number of times. V gene TRBV29-1 combines with J gene TRBJ1-1; D is ambiguous. V shed 1 base and J shed 7 bases, with 7 bases lying between them. CDR1 is SQVTM and CDR2 is ANQGSEA in the germline V gene. CDR3 length: 11 amino acids. The CDR3 region is CSVEVWGEAFF. The CDR3 DNA sequence: TGCAGCGTTGAAGTATGGGGTGAAGCTTTCTTT.

V and J are TRBV30 and TRBJ1-1, with TRBD1 matching over 7 bases. This CDR3 is built from 14 residues. V trimming: 5 bases; J trimming: 5 bases; junction bases outside the gene matches: 11. Per the germline V gene, CDR1 is GTSNPN and CDR2 is SVGIG (reference sequence). The CDR3 is CAWSRGAGETEAFF. DNA of the CDR3: TGTGCCTGGTCCAGGGGGGCAGGGGAGACTGAAGCTTTCTTT.

This clone was found once. The CDR3 reads CASSVGEGLDGNTIYF. In nucleotides, the CDR3 is TGTGCCAGCAGCGTAGGGGAAGGGTTGGATGGAAACACCATATATTTT. V usage is TRBV9 and J usage is TRBJ1-3; D remains ambiguous. Trimming removed 0 bases at V and 3 bases at J, with 13 bases between. This CDR3 spans 16 amino acids. Germline V gene lookup returns CDR1 SGDLS and CDR2 YYNGEE.

V and J are TRBV4-2 and TRBJ2-7; D is uncertain. Trimming cost V 0 bases and J 0 bases, with 12 bases left between them. Per the germline V gene, CDR1 is LGHNA and CDR2 is YNFKEQ. CDR3 size: 16 residues. The CDR3 region has the DNA TGTGCCAGCAGCCAAGAGTACGCAGCTCTCTCCTACGAGCAGTACTTC. Its translation is CASSQEYAALSYEQYF.

The J gene is TRBJ2-1, the V gene TRBV18; D unresolved. The CDR3 runs 16 residues. Germline CDR1 and CDR2: KGHSH and LQKENI. The V gene lost 0 bases and the J gene lost 3 bases, with 12 bases spanning the gap. The CDR3 DNA is TGTGCCAGCTCACCACCGATCGGGCAGCACTACAATGAGCAGTTCTTC. Translated, it gives CASSPPIGQHYNEQFF. Full variable domain (rest looked up from reference TRBV18 and TRBJ2-1): NAGVMQNPRHLVRRRGQEARLRCSPMKGHSHVYWYRQLPEEGLKFMVYLQKENIIDESGMPKERFSAEFPKEGPSILRIQQVVRGDSAAYFCASSPPIGQHYNEQFFGPGTRLTVL.

This clone was seen once. This chain uses TRBV19 with TRBJ2-1; no firm D call. V was cut by 6 bases and J by 9 bases, with 21 bases left in between. The CDR3 is 15 residues long. Germline lookup yields CDR1 LNHDA and CDR2 SQIVND (reference sequence). The CDR3 sequence is CASRYAARPAGEQFF. DNA of the CDR3: TGTGCCAGTAGGTACGCGGCCCGCCCGGCCGGTGAGCAGTTCTTC.

V is TRBV10-1 and J is TRBJ2-1, with TRBD2 as a possible D gene (6 bases). V was trimmed by 0 bases and J by 2 bases, leaving 17 bases between them. The CDR3 consists of 18 residues. Germline values: CDR1 WNHNN, CDR2 SYGVQD (reference sequence). The CDR3 reads CASSESMDFGGAYNEQFF. For the CDR3, the DNA is TGCGCCAGCAGTGAGTCGATGGACTTCGGGGGAGCCTACAATGAGCAGTTCTTC.

This rearrangement joins TRBV6-1 to TRBJ2-7, with D maybe TRBD2 (5 bases). CDR1 and CDR2 (germline): MNHNS, SASEGT. V was cut by 3 bases and J by 4 bases, with 16 bases left in between. The CDR3 sequence is 15 residues long. The DNA of the CDR3 is TGTGCCAGCAGTGAGGTACTAGGACCGCTGTACGAGCAGTACTTC. Protein product: CASSEVLGPLYEQYF.

This chain connects TRBV28 to TRBJ2-3; the D is unclear. Trimming pared 5 bases from V and 3 bases from J, leaving 6 bases between. Germline V gene sequence: CDR1 MDHEN, CDR2 SYDVKM. This CDR3 has 12 residues. The CDR3 DNA is TGTGCCAGCAGTGGGGTTACAGATACGCAGTATTTT. It translates to CASSGVTDTQYF.

The CDR3 protein is CASSSGGHEQYF. CDR3 in DNA: TGTGCCAGCAGCTCAGGGGGCCACGAGCAGTACTTC. The V and J genes are TRBV11-2 and TRBJ2-7; 8 positions agree with TRBD1. J gave up 5 bases and V 4 bases, and 1 base lay outside the gene matches. Germline V CDR1 and CDR2: SGHAT, FQNNGV. This CDR3 comprises 12 residues.

The genes are TRBV27 and TRBJ2-7; 7 bases are shared with TRBD2. This CDR3 comprises 14 residues. CDR1 is MNHEY and CDR2 is SMNVEV in the germline V gene (reference sequence). After removal of 5 bases from V and 3 bases from J, the junction contained 7 bases not matched to a gene. The CDR3 DNA is TGTGCCAGCAGTCCGCGGGACTACCTCTACGAGCAGTACTTC. This encodes CASSPRDYLYEQYF.

The chain recombines TRBV11-2 with TRBJ1-4, with D maybe TRBD1 (5 bases). V dropped 4 bases and J dropped 8 bases, with 23 bases sitting between them. Germline CDR1 SGHAT, CDR2 FQNNGV. The CDR3 spans 17 residues. CDR3 bases: TGTGCCAGCAGCTCAAGATCTGGGAGGCCCCAGGGCGAAAAACTGTTTTTT. This encodes CASSSRSGRPQGEKLFF.

The rearrangement uses TRBV4-1 and TRBJ1-1; D is perhaps TRBD1 (5 bases). The CDR3 has 15 amino acids. V was shortened by 7 bases and J by 4 bases, with 19 bases between the two germline ends. Germline values: CDR1 MGHRA, CDR2 YSYEKL. For the CDR3, the DNA is TGCGCCAGCACCGGGGGGGTCCCCGGCGGCACTGAAGCTTTCTTT. Translated: CASTGGVPGGTEAFF.

This clone has a single count. The chain links TRBV13 to TRBJ2-1; 7 bases align to TRBD2. V lost 6 bases to trimming and J lost 0 bases; unmatched junction nucleotides: 5. Per the germline V gene, CDR1 is PRHDT and CDR2 is FYEKMQ (reference sequence). CDR3 length equals 15 residues. CDR3 nucleotide sequence: TGTGCCAGCAGTTCACGGGACTACTCCTACAATGAGCAGTTCTTC. Its protein product is CASSSRDYSYNEQFF.

The rearrangement uses TRBV4-1 and TRBJ2-7, with D tentatively TRBD2 (6 bases). Germline V gives CDR1 MGHRA, CDR2 YSYEKL. The V and J ends lost 3 bases and 5 bases respectively, with 14 bases between them. CDR3 length: 14 residues. The CDR3 loop is CASSHVGRDDEQYF. The CDR3 DNA reads TGCGCCAGCAGCCACGTGGGGCGGGATGACGAGCAGTACTTC.

The chain uses TRBV29-1 and TRBJ2-2; TRBD2 aligns across 7 bases. CDR1 SQVTM and CDR2 ANQGSEA come from the germline V gene. The V segment lost 8 bases and the J segment 5 bases; nucleotides outside the gene matches: 8. CDR3 length: 13 residues. The CDR3 sequence: CSSWVSGTGELFF. CDR3 coding DNA: TGCAGCTCCTGGGTTAGCGGGACCGGGGAGCTGTTTTTT.

CDR3 protein: CASSPSVGPIVGEQYF. The CDR3 coding sequence is TGTGCCAGCAGTCCCTCTGTAGGACCGATCGTTGGGGAGCAGTACTTC. The chain recombines TRBV27 with TRBJ2-7; D is undetermined. The germline V gene has CDR1 MNHEY and CDR2 SMNVEV (reference sequence). Trimming stripped 5 bases from V and 7 bases from J, with 24 bases between. This CDR3 is built from 16 residues.

This rearrangement joins TRBV10-3 to TRBJ2-7, with D possibly TRBD1 on 5 matching bases. The V and J ends lost 3 bases and 2 bases respectively, with 14 bases between them. This CDR3 region has 15 residues. In germline, CDR1 is ENHRY, CDR2 SYGVKD. CDR3 sequence: CAISDLLGLTYEQYF. The CDR3 DNA follows: TGTGCCATCAGTGATCTGTTGGGGCTGACCTACGAGCAGTACTTC.

As to this clone: Germline and junction disagree at one end, which may indicate a read error. This sequence joins TRBV2 and TRBJ2-1; a weak D match, TRBD1 (5 bases). CDR3 size: 15 residues. Germline CDR1 SNHLY, CDR2 FYNNEI. The CDR3 DNA reads as TGTGCCAGCAGGGAAGGACACAGTTTCTACAATGAGCAGTTCTTC. It specifies CASREGHSFYNEQFF.

The V call is TRBV19, the J call TRBJ2-7; 12 nucleotides match TRBD2. In germline, CDR1 is LNHDA, CDR2 SQIVND (reference sequence). Trimming cost V 6 bases and J 5 bases; bases outside gene matches: 8. The CDR3 consists of 15 residues. The CDR3: CASRPGLAGRNEQYF. DNA for the CDR3: TGTGCCAGTAGACCGGGACTAGCGGGCAGGAACGAGCAGTACTTC.

The rearrangement links TRBV13 to TRBJ1-1, with 8 positions matching TRBD1. The trim removed 4 bases at V and 7 bases at J, leaving 8 bases unmatched. This CDR3 region has 14 residues. Per the germline V gene, CDR1 is PRHDT and CDR2 is FYEKMQ (reference sequence). CDR3 nucleotides: TGTGCCAGCAGCTACCGGACAGGGTTGATTGAAGCTTTCTTT. Translation gives CASSYRTGLIEAFF.

This chain uses TRBV7-9 with TRBJ2-3; D is ambiguous. CDR1 and CDR2 from the germline V gene are SEHNR and FQNEAQ (reference sequence). The CDR3 is 13 residues long. Trimming removed 5 bases at V and 5 bases at J, with 11 bases between. The CDR3 nucleotides read TGTGCCAGCAGCCGCCCGGTGGGAGATACGCAGTATTTT. Amino acid sequence: CASSRPVGDTQYF.